This T cell receptor beta chain derives from a study of T cell responses to AZD1222 COVID-19 vaccine. Germline assignment: CDR1 KGHSY and CDR2 FQNENV. The CDR3 covers 22 residues. Deletions cut 5 bases from V and 5 bases from J, with 40 bases between. The protocol was immunoSEQ multiplex PCR, while the TCRdb copy is restricted to in-frame clones and leaves out a portion. Of 100,000 to 120,000 clones in the sample, around 90% were seen once. This sequence joins TRBV16 and TRBJ2-7, with D possibly being TRBD1 or TRBD2 (6 bases each). Material: peripheral blood, obtained on day 0 of MenACWY control vaccination. The source is an adult in good health. The chain's CDR3 is CASSLPGGGSRQRIKKRNEQYF. For the CDR3, the DNA is TGTGCCAGCAGCTTACCAGGAGGGGGATCCAGGCAGAGAATTAAAAAGAGGAACGAGCAGTACTTC.